This T cell receptor (beta chain) is drawn from a study of T cell responses to AZD1222 COVID-19 vaccine. Assay used: immunoSEQ multiplex PCR; TCRdb lists only in-frame clones, some missing. In the table there are 95,000 to 150,000 clones, about 90% of which are singletons. Germline-derived CDR1 and CDR2 are SQVTM and ANQGSEA. CDR3 length: 12 amino acids. V lost 3 bases and J 1 base, leaving 6 bases between the germline ends. This TCR derives from an adult in good health. Sequences were derived from peripheral blood, sampled on day 0 of AZD1222 vaccination. This chain uses TRBV29-1 with TRBJ1-1; D is unclear. The CDR3 nucleotides read TGCAGCGTTGACGGAGGGAACACTGAAGCTTTCTTT. It specifies CSVDGGNTEAFF.